A single sample is the source of the 4 T cell receptor beta chains below, sequenced in a study of shared clonotypes between healthy human individuals. Method: immunoSEQ multiplex PCR; TCRdb's copy keeps in-frame clones and lacks some. The sample holds about 2.1 million clones; 90% to 95% are singletons and the top ten take under 2%. Naive CD8 cells lacked CD45RO and underwent positive selection for CCR7, leaving out terminally differentiated effector memory CD45RA+ cells. Specimen: naive CD8+ T cells from PBMCs. The receptors shown here come from a man in his late teens or twenties in good health. Some clones in this sample may be carry-over from other donors' samples.

Details on this clone: Other DNA variants within this sample encode the same CDR3. The rearrangement joins TRBV30 to TRBJ2-5, with D perhaps being TRBD1 or TRBD2 (5 bases each). The CDR3 is 13 residues long. Germline assignment: CDR1 GTSNPN and CDR2 SVGIG (reference sequence). Trimming stripped 1 base from V and 2 bases from J, with 8 bases between. DNA for the CDR3: TGTGCCTGGAGTGGGGGGAATCAAGAGACCCAGTACTTC. This encodes CAWSGGNQETQYF.

V is TRBV6-1 and J is TRBJ1-2; 12 positions match TRBD1. After removal of 10 bases from V and 3 bases from J, the junction contained 9 bases not matched to a gene. Germline assignment: CDR1 MNHNS and CDR2 SASEGT. CDR3 length: 15 amino acids. The CDR3 protein is CATGTGGFSYYGYTF. The CDR3 DNA reads as TGTGCCACTGGGACAGGGGGCTTTTCTTACTATGGCTACACCTTC.

This clone was seen once. This sequence joins TRBV15 and TRBJ2-7; perhaps TRBD2 as D (6 bases). V was cut by 3 bases and J by 2 bases, with 11 bases left in between. CDR3 size: 14 residues. Germline V gene sequence: CDR1 LNHNV, CDR2 YYDKDF (reference sequence). This CDR3 reads CATSSGSGPYEQYF. Written as DNA, the CDR3 is TGTGCCACCAGCAGTGGTAGCGGACCCTACGAGCAGTACTTC.

This clone came up once. Additional DNA sequences in this sample encode the identical CDR3. The genes are TRBV28 and TRBJ2-7; 7 nucleotides agree with TRBD2. The junction had 2 bases not matched to a gene; V was cut back by 3 bases and J by 0 bases. The CDR3 runs 14 residues. CDR1 and CDR2 (germline): MDHEN, SYDVKM. The CDR3 reads CASSLSGNSYEQYF. DNA of the CDR3: TGTGCCAGCAGTTTGAGCGGGAACTCCTACGAGCAGTACTTC.